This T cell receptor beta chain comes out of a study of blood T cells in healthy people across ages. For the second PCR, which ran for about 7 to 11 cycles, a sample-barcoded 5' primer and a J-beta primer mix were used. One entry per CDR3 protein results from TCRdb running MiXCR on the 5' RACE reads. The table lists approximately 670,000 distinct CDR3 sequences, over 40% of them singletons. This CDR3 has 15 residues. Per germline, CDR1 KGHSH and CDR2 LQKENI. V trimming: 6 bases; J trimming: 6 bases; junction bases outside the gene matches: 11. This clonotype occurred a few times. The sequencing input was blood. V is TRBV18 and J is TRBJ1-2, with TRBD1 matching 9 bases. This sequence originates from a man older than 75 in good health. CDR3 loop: CASSGTGTLGDGYTF. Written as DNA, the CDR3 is TGTGCCAGCTCGGGGACAGGGACGCTGGGGGATGGCTACACCTTC. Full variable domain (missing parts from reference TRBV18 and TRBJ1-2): NAGVMQNPRHLVRRRGQEARLRCSPMKGHSHVYWYRQLPEEGLKFMVYLQKENIIDESGMPKERFSAEFPKEGPSILRIQQVVRGDSAAYFCASSGTGTLGDGYTFGSGTRLTVV.